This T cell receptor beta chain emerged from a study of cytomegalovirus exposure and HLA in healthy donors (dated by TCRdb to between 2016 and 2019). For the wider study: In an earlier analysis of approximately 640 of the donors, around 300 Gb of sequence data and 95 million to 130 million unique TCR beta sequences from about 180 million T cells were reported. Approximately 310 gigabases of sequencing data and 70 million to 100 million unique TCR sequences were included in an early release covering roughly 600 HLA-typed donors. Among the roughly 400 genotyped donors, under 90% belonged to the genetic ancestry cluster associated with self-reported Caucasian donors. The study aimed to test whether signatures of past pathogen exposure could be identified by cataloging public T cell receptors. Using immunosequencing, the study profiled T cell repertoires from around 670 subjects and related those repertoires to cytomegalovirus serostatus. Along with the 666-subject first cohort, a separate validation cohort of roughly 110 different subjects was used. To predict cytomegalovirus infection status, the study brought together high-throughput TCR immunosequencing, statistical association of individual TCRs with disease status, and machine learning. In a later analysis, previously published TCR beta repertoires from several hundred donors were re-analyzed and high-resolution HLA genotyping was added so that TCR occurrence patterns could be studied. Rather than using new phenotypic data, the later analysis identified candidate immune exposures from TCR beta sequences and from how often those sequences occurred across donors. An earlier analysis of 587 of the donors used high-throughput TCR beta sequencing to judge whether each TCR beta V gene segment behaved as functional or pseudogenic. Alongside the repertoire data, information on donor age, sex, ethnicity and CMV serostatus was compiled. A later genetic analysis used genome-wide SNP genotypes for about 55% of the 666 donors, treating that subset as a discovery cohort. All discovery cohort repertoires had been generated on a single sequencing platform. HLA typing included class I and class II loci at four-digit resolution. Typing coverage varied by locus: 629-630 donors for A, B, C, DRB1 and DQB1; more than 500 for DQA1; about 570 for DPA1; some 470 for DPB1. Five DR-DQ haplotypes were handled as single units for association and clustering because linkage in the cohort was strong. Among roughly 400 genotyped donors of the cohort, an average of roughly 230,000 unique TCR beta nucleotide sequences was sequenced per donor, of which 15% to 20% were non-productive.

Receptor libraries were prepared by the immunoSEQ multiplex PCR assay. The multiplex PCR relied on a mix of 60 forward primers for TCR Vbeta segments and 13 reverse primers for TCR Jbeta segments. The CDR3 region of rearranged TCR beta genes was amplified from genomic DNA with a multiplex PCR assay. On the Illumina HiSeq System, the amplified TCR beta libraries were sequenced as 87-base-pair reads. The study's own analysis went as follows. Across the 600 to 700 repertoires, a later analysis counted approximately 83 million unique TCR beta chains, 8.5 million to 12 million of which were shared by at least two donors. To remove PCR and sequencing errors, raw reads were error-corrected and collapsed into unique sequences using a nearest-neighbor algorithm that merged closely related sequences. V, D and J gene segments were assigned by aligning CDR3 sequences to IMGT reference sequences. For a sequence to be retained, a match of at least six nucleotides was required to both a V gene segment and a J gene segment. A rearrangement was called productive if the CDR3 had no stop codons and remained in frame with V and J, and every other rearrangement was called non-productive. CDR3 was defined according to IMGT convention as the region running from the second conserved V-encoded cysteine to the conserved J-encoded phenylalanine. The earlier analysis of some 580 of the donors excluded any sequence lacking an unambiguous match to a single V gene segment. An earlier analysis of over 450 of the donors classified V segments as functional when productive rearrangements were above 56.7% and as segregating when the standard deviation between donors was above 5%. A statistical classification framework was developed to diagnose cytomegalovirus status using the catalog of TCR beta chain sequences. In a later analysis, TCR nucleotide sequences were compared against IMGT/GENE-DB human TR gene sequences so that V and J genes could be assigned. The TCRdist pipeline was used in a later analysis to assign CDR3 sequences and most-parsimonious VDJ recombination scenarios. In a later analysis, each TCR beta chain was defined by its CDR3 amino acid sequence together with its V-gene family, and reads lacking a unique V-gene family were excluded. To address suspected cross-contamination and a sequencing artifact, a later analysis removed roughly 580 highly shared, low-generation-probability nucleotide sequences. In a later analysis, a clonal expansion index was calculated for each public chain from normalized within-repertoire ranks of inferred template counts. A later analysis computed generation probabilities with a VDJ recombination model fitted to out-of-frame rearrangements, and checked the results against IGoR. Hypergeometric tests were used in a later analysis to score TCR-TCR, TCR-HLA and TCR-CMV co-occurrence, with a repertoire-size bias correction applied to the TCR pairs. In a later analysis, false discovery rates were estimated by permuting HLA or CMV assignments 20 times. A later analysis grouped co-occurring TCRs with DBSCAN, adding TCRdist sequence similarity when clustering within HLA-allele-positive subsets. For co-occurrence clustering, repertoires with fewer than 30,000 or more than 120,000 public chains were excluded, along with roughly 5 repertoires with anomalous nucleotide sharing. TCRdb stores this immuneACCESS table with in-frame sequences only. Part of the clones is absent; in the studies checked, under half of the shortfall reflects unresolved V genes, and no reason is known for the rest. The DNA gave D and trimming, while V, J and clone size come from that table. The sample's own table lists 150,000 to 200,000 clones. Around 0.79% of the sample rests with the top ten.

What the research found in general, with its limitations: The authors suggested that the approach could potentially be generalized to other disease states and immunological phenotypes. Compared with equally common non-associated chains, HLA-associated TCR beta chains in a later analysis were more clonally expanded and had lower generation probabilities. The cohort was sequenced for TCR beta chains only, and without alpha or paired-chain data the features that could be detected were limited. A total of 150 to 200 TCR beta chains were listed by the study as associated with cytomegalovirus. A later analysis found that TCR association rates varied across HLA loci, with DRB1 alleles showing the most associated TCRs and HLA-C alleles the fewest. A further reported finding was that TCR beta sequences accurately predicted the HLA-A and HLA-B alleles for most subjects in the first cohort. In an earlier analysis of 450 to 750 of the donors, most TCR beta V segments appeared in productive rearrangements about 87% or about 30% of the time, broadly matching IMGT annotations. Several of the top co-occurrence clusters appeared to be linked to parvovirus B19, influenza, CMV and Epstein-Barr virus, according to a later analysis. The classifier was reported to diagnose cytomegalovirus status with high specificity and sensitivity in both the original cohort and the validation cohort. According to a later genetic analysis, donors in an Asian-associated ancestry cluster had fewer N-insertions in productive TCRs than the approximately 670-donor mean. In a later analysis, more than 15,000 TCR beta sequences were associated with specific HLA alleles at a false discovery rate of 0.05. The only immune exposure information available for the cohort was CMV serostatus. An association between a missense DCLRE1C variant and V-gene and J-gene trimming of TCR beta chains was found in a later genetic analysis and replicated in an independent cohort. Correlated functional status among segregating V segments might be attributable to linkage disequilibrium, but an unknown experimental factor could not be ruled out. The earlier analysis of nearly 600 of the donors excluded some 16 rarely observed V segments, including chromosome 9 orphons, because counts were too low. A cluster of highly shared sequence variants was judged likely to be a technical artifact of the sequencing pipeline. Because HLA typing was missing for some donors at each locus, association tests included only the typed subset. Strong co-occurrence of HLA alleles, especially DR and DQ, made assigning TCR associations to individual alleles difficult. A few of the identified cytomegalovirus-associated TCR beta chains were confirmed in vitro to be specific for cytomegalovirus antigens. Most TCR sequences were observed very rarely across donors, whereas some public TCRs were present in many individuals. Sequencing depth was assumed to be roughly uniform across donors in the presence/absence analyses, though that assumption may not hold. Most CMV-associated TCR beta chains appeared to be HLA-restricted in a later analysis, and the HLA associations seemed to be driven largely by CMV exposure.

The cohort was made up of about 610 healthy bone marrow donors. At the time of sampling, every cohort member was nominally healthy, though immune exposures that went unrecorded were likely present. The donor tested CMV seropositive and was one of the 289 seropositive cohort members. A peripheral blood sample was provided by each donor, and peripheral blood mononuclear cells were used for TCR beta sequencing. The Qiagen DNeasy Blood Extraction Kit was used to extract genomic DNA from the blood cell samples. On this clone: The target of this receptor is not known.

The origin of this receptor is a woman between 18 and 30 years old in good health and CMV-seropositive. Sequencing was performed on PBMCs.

The CDR3 is CASRNTLQGHYGYTF. Here is the DNA: TGTGCCAGCAGAAATACACTACAGGGCCACTATGGCTACACCTTC. The V and J segments used are TRBV2 and TRBJ1-2; TRBD1 is a weak D gene call, 6 bases matching. The CDR3 has 15 amino acids, counting the end cysteine and phenylalanine. Only the CDR3 part of the read is kept: 45 bases, read in frame from the first base. Cut back by 6 bases and 3 bases, the V and J ends lie 17 bases apart. CDR1 and CDR2 are read off the germline V gene as SNHLY and FYNNEI.